This TCR beta chain was identified in a study of control samples from healthy donors and cancer patients. After removal of 3 bases from V and 6 bases from J, the junction contained 5 bases not matched to a gene. The germline gives CDR1 SEHNR, CDR2 FQNEAQ (reference sequence). The CDR3 is 15 amino acids. Some clones are missing from TCRdb's copy, which holds only in-frame ones; the method was immunoSEQ multiplex PCR. The table has about 120,000 clones, 89% seen once. Sequenced: blood. The TCR comes from a man aged 50 to 59 in good health. This chain connects TRBV7-9 to TRBJ1-4; 9 nucleotides align to TRBD1. The CDR3 sequence is CASSFFRTGDEKLFF. CDR3 DNA sequence: TGTGCCAGCAGCTTTTTCCGGACAGGGGATGAAAAACTGTTTTTT.